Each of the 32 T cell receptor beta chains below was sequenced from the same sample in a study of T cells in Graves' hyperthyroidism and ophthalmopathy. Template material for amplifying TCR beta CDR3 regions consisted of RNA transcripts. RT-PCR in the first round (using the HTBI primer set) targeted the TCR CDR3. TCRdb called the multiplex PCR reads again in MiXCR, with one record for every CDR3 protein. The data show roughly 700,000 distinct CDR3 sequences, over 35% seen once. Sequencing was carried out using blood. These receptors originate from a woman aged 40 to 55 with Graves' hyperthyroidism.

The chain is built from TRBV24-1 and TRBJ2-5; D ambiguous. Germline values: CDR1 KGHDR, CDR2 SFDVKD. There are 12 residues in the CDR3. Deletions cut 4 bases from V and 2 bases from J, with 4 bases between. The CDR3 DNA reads TGTGCCACCAGTGAGGGACAAGAGACCCAGTACTTC. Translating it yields CATSEGQETQYF.

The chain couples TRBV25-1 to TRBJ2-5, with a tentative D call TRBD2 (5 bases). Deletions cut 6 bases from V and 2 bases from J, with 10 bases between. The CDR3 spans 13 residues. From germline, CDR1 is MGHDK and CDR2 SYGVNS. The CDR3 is CASSVWTQETQYF. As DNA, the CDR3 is TGTGCCAGCAGCGTCTGGACTCAAGAGACCCAGTACTTC.

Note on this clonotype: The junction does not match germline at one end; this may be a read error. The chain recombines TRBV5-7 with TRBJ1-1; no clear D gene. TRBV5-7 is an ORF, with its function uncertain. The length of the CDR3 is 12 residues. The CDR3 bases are TGTGCCAGCGGCTTCTCGCCGACTGAAGCTTTCTTT. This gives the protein CASGFSPTEAFF.

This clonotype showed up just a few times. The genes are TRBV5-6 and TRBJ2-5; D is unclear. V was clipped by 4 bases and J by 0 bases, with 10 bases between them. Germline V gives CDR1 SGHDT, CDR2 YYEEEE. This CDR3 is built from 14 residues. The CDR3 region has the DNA TGTGCCAGCAGCCGAGACTGGGACCAAGAGACCCAGTACTTC. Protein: CASSRDWDQETQYF.

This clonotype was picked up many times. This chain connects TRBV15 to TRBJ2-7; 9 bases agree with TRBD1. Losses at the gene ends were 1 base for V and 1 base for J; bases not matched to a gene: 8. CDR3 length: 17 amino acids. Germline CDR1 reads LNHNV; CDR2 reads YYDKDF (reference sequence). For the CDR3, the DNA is TGTGCCACCAGCAGAGCTAGGGGCGGGACAGGGTCCTACGAGCAGTACTTC. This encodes CATSRARGGTGSYEQYF.

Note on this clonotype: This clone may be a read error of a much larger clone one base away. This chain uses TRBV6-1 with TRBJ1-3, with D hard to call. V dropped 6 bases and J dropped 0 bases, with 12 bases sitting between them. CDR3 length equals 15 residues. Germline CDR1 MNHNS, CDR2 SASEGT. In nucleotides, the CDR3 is TGTGCCAGCAGCCAACCACAGAGCTCTGGAAACACCATATATTTT. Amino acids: CASSQPQSSGNTIYF.

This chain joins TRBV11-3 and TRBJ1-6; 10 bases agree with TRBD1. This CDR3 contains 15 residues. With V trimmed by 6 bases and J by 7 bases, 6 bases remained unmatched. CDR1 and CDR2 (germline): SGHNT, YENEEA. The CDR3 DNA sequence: TGTGCCAGCAGTCAACGGACAGGGGGGAATTCACCCCTCCACTTT. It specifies CASSQRTGGNSPLHF.

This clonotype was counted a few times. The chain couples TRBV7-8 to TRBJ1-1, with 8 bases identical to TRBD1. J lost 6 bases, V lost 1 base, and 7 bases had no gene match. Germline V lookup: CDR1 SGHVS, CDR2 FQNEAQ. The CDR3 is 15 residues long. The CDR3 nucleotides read TGTGCCAGCAGCTTAGTCGGACAGGGTTATTCTGAAGCTTTCTTT. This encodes CASSLVGQGYSEAFF.

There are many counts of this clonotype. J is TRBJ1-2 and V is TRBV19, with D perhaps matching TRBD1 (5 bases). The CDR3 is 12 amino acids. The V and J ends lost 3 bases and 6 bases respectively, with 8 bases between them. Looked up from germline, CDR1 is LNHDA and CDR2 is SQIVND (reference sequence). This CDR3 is CASSIQGHGYTF. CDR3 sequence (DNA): TGTGCCAGTAGTATTCAGGGACATGGCTACACCTTC.

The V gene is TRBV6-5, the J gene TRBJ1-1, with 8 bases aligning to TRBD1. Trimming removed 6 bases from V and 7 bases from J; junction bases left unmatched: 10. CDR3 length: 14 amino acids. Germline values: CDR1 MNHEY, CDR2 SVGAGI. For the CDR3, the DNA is TGTGCCAGCAGGATGAGACAGGGGCCCTTTGAAGCTTTCTTT. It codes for CASRMRQGPFEAFF.

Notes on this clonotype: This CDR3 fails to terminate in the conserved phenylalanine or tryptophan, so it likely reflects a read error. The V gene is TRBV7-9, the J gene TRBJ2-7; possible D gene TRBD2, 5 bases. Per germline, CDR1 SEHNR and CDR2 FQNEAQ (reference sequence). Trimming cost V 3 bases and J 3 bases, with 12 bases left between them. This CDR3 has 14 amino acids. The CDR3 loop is CASSFSSTYYEQYS. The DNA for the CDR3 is TGTGCCAGCAGCTTTTCTAGCACCTACTACGAGCAGTACTCC.

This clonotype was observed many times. The CDR3, as DNA: TGTGCCAGCAGCGTCCGGGGCAATCAGCCCCAGCATTTT. It specifies CASSVRGNQPQHF. The rearrangement links TRBV6-2 or TRBV6-3 to TRBJ1-5, with no clear D. Germline CDR1 and CDR2: MNHEY and SVGEGT. With 6 bases removed from V and 2 bases from J, the gap between germline ends came to 8 bases. This CDR3 spans 13 amino acids.

CDR3 sequence reads: CASSRQSEGEKLFF. In DNA form, the CDR3 reads TGCGCCAGCAGCCGACAGAGCGAAGGTGAAAAACTGTTTTTT. This chain connects TRBV5-1 to TRBJ1-4; TRBD1 is a possible D gene (5 bases). Trimming stripped 4 bases from V and 7 bases from J, with 14 bases between. The CDR3 has 14 residues. The V gene's germline CDR1 is SGHRS and CDR2 YFSETQ.

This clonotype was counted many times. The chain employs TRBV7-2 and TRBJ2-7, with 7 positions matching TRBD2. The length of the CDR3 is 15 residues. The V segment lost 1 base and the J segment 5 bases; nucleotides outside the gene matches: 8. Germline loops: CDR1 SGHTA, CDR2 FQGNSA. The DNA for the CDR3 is TGTGCCAGCAGCTTAGGGTGGGCGGGAGTAAACGAGCAGTACTTC. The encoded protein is CASSLGWAGVNEQYF.

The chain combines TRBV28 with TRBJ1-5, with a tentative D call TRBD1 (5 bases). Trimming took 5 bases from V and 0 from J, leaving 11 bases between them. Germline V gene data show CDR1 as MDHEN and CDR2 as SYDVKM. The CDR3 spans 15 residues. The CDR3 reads CASSIGADSNQPQHF. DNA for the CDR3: TGTGCCAGCAGTATCGGGGCAGATAGCAATCAGCCCCAGCATTTT.

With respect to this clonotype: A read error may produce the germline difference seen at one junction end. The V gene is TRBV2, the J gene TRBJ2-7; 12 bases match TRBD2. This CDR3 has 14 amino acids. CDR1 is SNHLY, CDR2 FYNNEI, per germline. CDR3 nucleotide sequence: TGCGCCAGCAGCTCGACTAGCGGGGGAACCGAGCAGTACTTC. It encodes CASSSTSGGTEQYF.

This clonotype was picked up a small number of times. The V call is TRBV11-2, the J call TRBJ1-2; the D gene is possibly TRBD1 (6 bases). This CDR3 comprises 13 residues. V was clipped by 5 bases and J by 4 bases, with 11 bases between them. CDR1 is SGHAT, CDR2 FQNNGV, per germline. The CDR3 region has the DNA TGTGCCAGCAGCCCTGGGGGCCCCTATGGCTACACCTTC. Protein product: CASSPGGPYGYTF. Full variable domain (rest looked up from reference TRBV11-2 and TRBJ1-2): EAGVAQSPRYKIIEKRQSVAFWCNPISGHATLYWYQQILGQGPKLLIQFQNNGVVDDSQLPKDRFSAERLKGVDSTLKIQPAKLEDSAVYLCASSPGGPYGYTFGSGTRLTVV.

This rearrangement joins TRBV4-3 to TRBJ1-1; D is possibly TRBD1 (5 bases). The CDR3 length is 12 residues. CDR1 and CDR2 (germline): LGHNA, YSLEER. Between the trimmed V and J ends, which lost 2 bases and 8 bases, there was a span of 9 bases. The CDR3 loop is CASSQYGAEAFF. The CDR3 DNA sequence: TGCGCCAGCAGCCAATACGGGGCGGAAGCTTTCTTT.

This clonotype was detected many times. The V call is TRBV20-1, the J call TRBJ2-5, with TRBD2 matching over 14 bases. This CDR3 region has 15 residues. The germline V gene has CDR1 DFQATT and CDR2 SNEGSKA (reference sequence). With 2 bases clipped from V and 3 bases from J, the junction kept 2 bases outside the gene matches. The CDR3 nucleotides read TGCAGTGCTAGACCGGGACTAGCGGGGGAAGAGACCCAGTACTTC. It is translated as CSARPGLAGEETQYF.

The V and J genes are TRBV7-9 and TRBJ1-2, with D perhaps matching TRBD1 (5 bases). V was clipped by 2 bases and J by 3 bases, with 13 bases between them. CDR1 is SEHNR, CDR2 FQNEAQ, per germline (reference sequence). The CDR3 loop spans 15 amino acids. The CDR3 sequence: CASSLSQLGDYGYTF. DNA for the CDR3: TGTGCCAGCAGCTTAAGTCAGTTGGGGGACTATGGCTACACCTTC.

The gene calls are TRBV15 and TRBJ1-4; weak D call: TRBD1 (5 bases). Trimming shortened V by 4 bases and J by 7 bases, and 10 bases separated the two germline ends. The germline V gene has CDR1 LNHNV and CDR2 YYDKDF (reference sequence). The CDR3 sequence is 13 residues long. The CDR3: CATSTGHTEKLFF. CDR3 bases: TGTGCCACCAGCACGGGGCACACTGAAAAACTGTTTTTT.

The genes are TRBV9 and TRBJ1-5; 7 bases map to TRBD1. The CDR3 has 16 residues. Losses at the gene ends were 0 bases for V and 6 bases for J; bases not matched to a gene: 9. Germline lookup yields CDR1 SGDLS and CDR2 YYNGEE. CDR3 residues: CASSVAGRGEGQPQHF. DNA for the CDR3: TGTGCCAGCAGCGTAGCCGGCAGGGGGGAGGGTCAGCCCCAGCATTTT.

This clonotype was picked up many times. DNA of the CDR3: TGTGCCAGTAGTTCTCGGGGGCCTGAAGCTTTCTTT. Protein sequence: CASSSRGPEAFF. The chain carries TRBV19 and TRBJ1-1; D is possibly TRBD1 (6 bases). The CDR3 consists of 12 residues. Germline lookup yields CDR1 LNHDA and CDR2 SQIVND (reference sequence). V was cut by 5 bases and J by 6 bases, with 10 bases left in between. Full variable domain (rest looked up from reference TRBV19 and TRBJ1-1): DGGITQSPKYLFRKEGQNVTLSCEQNLNHDAMYWYRQDPGQGLRLIYYSQIVNDFQKGDIAEGYSVSREKKESFPLTVTSAQKNPTAFYLCASSSRGPEAFFGQGTRLTVV.

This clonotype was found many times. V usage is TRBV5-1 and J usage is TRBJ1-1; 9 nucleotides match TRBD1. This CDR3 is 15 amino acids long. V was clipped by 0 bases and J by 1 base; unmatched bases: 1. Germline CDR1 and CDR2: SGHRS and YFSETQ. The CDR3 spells CASSLVGQGNTEAFF. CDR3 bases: TGCGCCAGCAGCTTGGTGGGACAGGGGAACACTGAAGCTTTCTTT.

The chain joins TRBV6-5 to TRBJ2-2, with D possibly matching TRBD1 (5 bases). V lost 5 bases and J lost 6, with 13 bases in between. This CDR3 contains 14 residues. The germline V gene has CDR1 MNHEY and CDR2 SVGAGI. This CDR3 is CASSDDSEAGELFF. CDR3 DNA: TGTGCCAGCAGTGACGACAGCGAGGCCGGGGAGCTGTTTTTT.

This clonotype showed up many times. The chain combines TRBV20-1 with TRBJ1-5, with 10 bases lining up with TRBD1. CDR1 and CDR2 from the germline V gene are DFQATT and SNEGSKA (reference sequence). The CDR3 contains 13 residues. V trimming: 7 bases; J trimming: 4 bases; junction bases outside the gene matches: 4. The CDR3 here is CSVRDRGNQPQHF. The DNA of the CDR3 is TGCAGTGTTAGGGACAGGGGAAATCAGCCCCAGCATTTT.

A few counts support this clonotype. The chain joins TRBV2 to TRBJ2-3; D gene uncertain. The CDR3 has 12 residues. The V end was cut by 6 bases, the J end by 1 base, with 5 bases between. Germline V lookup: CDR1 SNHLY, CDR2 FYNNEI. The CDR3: CASRIGTDTQYF. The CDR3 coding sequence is TGTGCCAGCAGAATCGGCACAGATACGCAGTATTTT.

In nucleotides, the CDR3 is TGCGCCAGCAGCCCCCGGGACGGAGACTCCTACGAGCAGTACTTC. Translated, it gives CASSPRDGDSYEQYF. The chain couples TRBV4-1 to TRBJ2-7; perhaps D is TRBD1 or TRBD2 (5 bases each). The V gene's germline CDR1 is MGHRA and CDR2 YSYEKL. The CDR3 is 15 residues long. V gave up 4 bases and J gave up 0 bases, with 13 bases separating them.

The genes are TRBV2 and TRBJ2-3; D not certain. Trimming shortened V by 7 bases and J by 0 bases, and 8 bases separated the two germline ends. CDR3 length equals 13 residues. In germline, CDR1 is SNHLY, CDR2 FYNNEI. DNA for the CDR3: TGTGCCAGCACGACGGCTAGCACAGATACGCAGTATTTT. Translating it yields CASTTASTDTQYF.

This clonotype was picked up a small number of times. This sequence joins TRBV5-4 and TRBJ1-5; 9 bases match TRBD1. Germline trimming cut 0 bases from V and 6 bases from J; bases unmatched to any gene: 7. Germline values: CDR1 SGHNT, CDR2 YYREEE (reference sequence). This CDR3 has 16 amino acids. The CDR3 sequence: CASSLETGGRGQPQHF. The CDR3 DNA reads TGTGCCAGCAGCTTGGAAACAGGGGGCCGTGGTCAGCCCCAGCATTTT.

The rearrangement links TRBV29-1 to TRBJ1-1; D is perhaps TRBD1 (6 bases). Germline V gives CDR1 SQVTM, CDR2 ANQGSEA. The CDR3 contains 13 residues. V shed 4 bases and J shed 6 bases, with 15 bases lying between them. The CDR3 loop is CSVGWGAASEAFF. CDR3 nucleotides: TGCAGCGTTGGGTGGGGGGCCGCGTCTGAAGCTTTCTTT.

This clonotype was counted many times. The CDR3 DNA reads as TGTGCCATCAGTCCGGGGCCCTCTGGAAACACCATATATTTT. Protein product: CAISPGPSGNTIYF. The chain recombines TRBV10-3 with TRBJ1-3; tentative D call: TRBD1 (5 bases). The V end lost 5 bases, the J end lost 0 bases, and 8 bases lay between the germline ends. Germline V CDR1 and CDR2: ENHRY, SYGVKD. The CDR3 loop spans 14 amino acids.